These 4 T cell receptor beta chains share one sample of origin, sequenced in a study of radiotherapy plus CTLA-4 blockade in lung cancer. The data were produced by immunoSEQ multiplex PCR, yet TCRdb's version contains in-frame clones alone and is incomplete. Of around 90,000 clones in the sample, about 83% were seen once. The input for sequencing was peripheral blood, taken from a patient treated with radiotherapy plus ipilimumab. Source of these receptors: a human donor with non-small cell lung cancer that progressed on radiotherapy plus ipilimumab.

The CDR3 loop reads CASRETGEGVWNSPLHF. The CDR3 DNA reads as TGTGCCAGCAGGGAGACAGGGGAGGGTGTTTGGAACTCACCCCTCCACTTT. V is TRBV7-9 and J is TRBJ1-6, with TRBD1 identical over 8 bases. Germline V lookup: CDR1 SEHNR, CDR2 FQNEAQ (reference sequence). V trimming: 6 bases; J trimming: 10 bases; junction bases outside the gene matches: 17. This CDR3 comprises 17 residues.

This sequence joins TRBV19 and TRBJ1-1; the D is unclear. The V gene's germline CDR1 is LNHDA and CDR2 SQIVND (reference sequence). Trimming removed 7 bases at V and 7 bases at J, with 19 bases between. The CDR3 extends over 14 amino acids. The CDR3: CASIEGGLDGEAFF. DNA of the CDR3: TGTGCCAGTATCGAGGGAGGGCTTGATGGTGAAGCTTTCTTT.

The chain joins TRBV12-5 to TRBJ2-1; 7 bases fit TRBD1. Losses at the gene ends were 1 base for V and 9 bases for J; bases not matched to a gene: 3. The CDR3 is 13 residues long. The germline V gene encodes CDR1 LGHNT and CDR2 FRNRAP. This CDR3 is CASGLAGGFEQFF. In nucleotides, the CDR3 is TGTGCTAGTGGTTTGGCAGGGGGATTTGAGCAGTTCTTC.

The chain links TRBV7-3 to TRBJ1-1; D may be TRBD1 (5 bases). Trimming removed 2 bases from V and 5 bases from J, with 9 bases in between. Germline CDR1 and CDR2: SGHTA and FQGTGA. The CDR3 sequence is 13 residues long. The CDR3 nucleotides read TGTGCCAGCAGCTTACAGGGAGGGACTGAAGCTTTCTTT. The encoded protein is CASSLQGGTEAFF. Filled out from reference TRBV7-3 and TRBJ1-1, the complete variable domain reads GAGVSQTPSNKVTEKGKYVELRCDPISGHTALYWYRQSLGQGPEFLIYFQGTGAADDSGLPNDRFFAVRPEGSVSTLKIQRTERGDSAVYLCASSLQGGTEAFFGQGTRLTVV.